These T cell receptor beta chains were read from a single sample in a study of T cells in localized non-small cell lung cancer. Using immunoSEQ multiplex PCR, the repertoire was profiled, and TCRdb retains in-frame clones only, with some absent. Of nearly 25,000 clones in the sample, around 90% were seen once. Sequencing used peripheral blood, obtained before any cancer treatment. The receptors stem from a man between 40 and 70 years old with stage III squamous cell lung carcinoma. Both conserved end residues are trimmed from each CDR3. A D gene is named only where the DNA matches it firmly.

>TRBJ2-7|TRBV27|TRBD1
ASRRQGAAYEQY
>TRBJ1-1|TRBV25-1|NA
ASRGTRGAF
>TRBJ1-5|TRBV30|NA
AWSVGTLNQPQH
>TRBJ1-5|TRBV30|NA
AWSVGAGNQPQH
>TRBJ2-1|TRBV11-3|NA
ASSLEGSPYNEQF
>TRBJ2-3|TRBV7-3|NA
ASGLGRGDTQY
>TRBJ1-3|TRBV6-5|NA
ASSYSDSSGNTIY
>TRBJ1-2|TRBV7-9|TRBD1
ASSSGQGYT
>TRBJ1-2|TRBV28|NA
ASSPTLRVGGYT
>TRBJ2-7|TRBV5-1|NA
ASSPVAGSSYEQY
>TRBJ2-3|TRBV6-5|NA
ASSYAGFSTDTQY
>TRBJ2-7|TRBV6-5|NA
ASSRGAPSSYEQY
>TRBJ2-6|TRBV28|NA
ASSPDNGRSGANVLT
>TRBJ2-7|TRBV10-2|TRBD1
ASTGQGSYEQY
>TRBJ1-2|TRBV2|NA
ASELDRSYGYT
>TRBJ2-3|TRBV5-1|NA
ASSYTSTDTQY
>TRBJ1-5|TRBV18|TRBD1
ASSTSGTAVNQPQH
>TRBJ1-5|TRBV19|NA
ASSIVGGPTTPQH
>TRBJ1-6|TRBV21-1|NA
ASSNYSPLH
>TRBJ2-1|TRBV20-1|TRBD2
SANVAGEQF
>TRBJ2-7|TRBV20-1|TRBD2
SAGTSREQY
>TRBJ2-5|TRBV7-2|NA
ASSYSGGRETQY
>TRBJ2-7|TRBV5-4|TRBD1
ASSRDSAGEQY
>TRBJ2-1|TRBV30|NA
AWTPFDDNEQF
>TRBJ2-2|TRBV5-6|NA
ASSSRGWDAGELF
>TRBJ1-2|TRBV19|TRBD1
ASSIGQGAGYGYT
>TRBJ2-1|TRBV5-1|TRBD2
ASSPPGGSYNEQF
>TRBJ2-1|TRBV29-1|TRBD2
SVDRGRARNEQF